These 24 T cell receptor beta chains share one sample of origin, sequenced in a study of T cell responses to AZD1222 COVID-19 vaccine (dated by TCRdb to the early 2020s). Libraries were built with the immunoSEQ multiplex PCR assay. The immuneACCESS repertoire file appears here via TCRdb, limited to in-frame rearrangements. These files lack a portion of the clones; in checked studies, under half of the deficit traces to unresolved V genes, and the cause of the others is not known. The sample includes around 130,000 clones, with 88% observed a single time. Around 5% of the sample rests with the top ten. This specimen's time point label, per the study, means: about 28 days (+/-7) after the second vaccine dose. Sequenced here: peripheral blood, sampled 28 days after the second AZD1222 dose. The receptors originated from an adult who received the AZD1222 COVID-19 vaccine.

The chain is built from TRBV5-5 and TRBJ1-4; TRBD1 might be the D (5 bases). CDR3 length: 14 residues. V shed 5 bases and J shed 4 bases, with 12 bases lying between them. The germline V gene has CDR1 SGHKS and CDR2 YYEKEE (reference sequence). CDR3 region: CASRQEPFNEKLFF. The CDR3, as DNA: TGTGCCAGCAGACAGGAACCATTTAATGAAAAACTGTTTTTT.

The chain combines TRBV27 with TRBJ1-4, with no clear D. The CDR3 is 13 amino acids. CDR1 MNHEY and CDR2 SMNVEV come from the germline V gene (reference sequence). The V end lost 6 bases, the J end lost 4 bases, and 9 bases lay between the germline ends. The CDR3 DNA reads TGTGCCAGCAGCCCCCTTGGTAATGAAAAACTGTTTTTT. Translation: CASSPLGNEKLFF.

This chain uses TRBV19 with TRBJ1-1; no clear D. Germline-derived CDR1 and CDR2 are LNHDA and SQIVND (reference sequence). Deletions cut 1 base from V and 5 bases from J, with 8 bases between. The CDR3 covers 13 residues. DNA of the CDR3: TGTGCCAGTAGTATAGGTAGGGAGACTGAAGCTTTCTTT. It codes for CASSIGRETEAFF.

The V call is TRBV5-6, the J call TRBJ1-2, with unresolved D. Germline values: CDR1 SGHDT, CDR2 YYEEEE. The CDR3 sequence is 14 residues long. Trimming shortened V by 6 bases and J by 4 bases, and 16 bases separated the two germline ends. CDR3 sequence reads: CASNIGGGLYGYTF. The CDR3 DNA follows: TGTGCCAGCAACATTGGAGGAGGGCTCTATGGCTACACCTTC.

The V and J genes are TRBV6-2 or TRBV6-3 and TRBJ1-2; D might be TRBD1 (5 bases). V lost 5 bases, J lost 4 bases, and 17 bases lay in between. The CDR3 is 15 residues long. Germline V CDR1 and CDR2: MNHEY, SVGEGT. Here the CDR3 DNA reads TGTGCCAGCAGTACGATCAGGGATGGGGTCTATGGCTACACCTTC. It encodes CASSTIRDGVYGYTF.

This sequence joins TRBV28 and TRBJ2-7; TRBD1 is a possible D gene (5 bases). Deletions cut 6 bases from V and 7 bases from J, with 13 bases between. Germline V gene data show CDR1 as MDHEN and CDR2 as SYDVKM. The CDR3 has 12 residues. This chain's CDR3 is CASSSRVREQYF. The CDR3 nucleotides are TGTGCCAGCAGCTCCAGGGTCAGGGAGCAGTACTTC.

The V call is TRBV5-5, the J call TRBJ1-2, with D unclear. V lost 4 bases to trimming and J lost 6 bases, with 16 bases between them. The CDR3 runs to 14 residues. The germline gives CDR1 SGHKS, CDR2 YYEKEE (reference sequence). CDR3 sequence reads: CASSRSGEANGYTF. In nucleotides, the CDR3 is TGTGCCAGCAGCCGTTCCGGGGAGGCCAATGGCTACACCTTC.

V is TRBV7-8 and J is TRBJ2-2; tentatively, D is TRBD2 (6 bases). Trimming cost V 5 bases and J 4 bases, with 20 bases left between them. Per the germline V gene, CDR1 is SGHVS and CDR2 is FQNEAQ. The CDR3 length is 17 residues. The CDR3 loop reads CASSPRLSGLFTGELFF. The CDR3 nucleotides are TGTGCCAGCAGCCCTAGACTATCGGGACTCTTCACCGGGGAGCTGTTTTTT.

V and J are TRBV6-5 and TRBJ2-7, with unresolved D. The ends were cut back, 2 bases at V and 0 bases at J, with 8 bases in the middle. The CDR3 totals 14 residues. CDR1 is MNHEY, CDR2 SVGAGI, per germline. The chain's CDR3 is CASSYGVSSYEQYF. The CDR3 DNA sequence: TGTGCCAGCAGTTACGGCGTGAGCTCCTACGAGCAGTACTTC.

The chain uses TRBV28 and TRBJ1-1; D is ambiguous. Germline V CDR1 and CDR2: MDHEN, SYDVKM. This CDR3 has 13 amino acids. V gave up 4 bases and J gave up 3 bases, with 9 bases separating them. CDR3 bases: TGTGCCAGCAGTTACTCGGCAGACACTGAAGCTTTCTTT. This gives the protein CASSYSADTEAFF.

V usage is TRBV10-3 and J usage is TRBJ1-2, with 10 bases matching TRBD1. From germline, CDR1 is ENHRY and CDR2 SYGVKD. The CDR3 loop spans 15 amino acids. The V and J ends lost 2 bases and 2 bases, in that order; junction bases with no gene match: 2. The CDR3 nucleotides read TGTGCCATCAGTGAGAAGGGACAGGGGAACTATGGCTACACCTTC. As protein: CAISEKGQGNYGYTF.

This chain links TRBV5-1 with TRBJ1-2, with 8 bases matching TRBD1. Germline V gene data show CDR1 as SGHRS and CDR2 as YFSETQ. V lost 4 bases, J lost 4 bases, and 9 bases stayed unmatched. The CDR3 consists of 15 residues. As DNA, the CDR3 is TGCGCCAGCAGCCCGACGGGACAGGTGCCCTATGGCTACACCTTC. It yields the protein CASSPTGQVPYGYTF.

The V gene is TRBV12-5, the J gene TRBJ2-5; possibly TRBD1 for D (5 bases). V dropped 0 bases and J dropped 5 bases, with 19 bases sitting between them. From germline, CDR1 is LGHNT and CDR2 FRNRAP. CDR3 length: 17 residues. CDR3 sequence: CASGLVQDVFRQETQYF. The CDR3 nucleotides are TGTGCTAGTGGTTTGGTACAGGATGTATTCCGCCAGGAGACCCAGTACTTC. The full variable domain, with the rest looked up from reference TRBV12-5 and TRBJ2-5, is DARVTQTPRHKVTEMGQEVTMRCQPILGHNTVFWYRQTMMQGLELLAYFRNRAPLDDSGMPKDRFSAEMPDATLATLKIQPSEPRDSAVYFCASGLVQDVFRQETQYFGPGTRLLVL.

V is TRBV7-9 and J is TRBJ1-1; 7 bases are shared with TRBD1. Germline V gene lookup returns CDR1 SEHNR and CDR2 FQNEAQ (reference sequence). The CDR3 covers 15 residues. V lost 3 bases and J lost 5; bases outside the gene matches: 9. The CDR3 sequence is CASSFTPDRTTEAFF. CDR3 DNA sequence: TGTGCCAGCAGCTTCACCCCGGACAGGACAACTGAAGCTTTCTTT.

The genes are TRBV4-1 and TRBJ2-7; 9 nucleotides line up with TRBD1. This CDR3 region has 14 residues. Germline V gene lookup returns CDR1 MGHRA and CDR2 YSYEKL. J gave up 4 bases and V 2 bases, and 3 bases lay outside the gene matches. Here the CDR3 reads CASSQRTGVYEQYF. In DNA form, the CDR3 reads TGCGCCAGCAGCCAAAGGACAGGGGTGTACGAGCAGTACTTC.

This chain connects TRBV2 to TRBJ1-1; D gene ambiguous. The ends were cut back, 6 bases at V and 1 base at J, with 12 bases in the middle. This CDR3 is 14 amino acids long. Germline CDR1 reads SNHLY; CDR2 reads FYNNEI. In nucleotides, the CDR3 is TGTGCCAGCAGCCCATCAAGGTCGAACACTGAAGCTTTCTTT. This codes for CASSPSRSNTEAFF. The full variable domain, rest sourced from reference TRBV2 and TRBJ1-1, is EPEVTQTPSHQVTQMGQEVILRCVPISNHLYFYWYRQILGQKVEFLVSFYNNEISEKSEIFDDQFSVERPDGSNFTLKIRSTKLEDSAMYFCASSPSRSNTEAFFGQGTRLTVV.

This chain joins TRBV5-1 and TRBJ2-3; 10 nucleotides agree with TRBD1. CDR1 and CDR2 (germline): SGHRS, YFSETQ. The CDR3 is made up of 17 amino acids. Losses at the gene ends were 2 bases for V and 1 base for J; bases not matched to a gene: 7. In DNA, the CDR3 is TGCGCCAGCAGCTTCCCCCGGGACAGGGGTGGCACAGATACGCAGTATTTT. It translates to CASSFPRDRGGTDTQYF. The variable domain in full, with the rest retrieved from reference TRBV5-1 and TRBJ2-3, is KAGVTQTPRYLIKTRGQQVTLSCSPISGHRSVSWYQQTPGQGLQFLFEYFSETQRNKGNFPGRFSGRQFSNSRSEMNVSTLELGDSALYLCASSFPRDRGGTDTQYFGPGTRLTVL.

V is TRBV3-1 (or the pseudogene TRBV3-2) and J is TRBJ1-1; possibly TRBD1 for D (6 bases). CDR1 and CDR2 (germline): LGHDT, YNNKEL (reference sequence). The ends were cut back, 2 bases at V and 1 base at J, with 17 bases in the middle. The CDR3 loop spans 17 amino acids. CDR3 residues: CASSQSVKGGKNTEAFF. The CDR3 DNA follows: TGTGCCAGCAGCCAATCTGTAAAGGGGGGGAAGAACACTGAAGCTTTCTTT.

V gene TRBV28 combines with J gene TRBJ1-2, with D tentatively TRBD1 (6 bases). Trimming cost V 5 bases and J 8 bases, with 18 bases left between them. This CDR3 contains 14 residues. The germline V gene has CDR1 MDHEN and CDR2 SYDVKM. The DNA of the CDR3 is TGTGCCAGCAGTCCTTCGGCGGGGGCGCTAGGCTACACCTTC. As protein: CASSPSAGALGYTF.

The chain's CDR3 is CASSLAGGPVEQYF. The DNA of the CDR3 is TGTGCCAGCTCCCTGGCGGGAGGGCCGGTCGAGCAGTACTTC. V usage is TRBV28 and J usage is TRBJ2-7; 9 bases line up with TRBD2. Per the germline V gene, CDR1 is MDHEN and CDR2 is SYDVKM. Trimming removed 8 bases from V and 6 bases from J; junction bases left unmatched: 11. CDR3 length: 14 amino acids.

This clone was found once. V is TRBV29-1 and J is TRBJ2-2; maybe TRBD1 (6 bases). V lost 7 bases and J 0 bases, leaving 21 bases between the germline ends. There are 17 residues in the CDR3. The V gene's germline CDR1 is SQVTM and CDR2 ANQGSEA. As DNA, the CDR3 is TGCAGCGCCCGTCCTACAGGGAGACGGCCGAACACCGGGGAGCTGTTTTTT. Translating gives CSARPTGRRPNTGELFF.

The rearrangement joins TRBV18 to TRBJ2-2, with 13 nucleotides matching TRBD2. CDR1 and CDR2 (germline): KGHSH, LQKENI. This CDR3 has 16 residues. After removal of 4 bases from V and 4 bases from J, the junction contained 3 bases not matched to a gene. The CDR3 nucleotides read TGTGCCAGCTCACAGGGACTAGCGGGAACCACCGGGGAGCTGTTTTTT. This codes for CASSQGLAGTTGELFF.

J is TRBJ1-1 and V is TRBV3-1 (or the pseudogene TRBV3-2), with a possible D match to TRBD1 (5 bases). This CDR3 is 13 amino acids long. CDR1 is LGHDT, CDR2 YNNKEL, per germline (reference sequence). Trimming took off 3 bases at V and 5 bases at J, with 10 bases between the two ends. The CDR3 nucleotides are TGTGCCAGCAGCCAGCAGGGTAAGACTGAAGCTTTCTTT. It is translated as CASSQQGKTEAFF.

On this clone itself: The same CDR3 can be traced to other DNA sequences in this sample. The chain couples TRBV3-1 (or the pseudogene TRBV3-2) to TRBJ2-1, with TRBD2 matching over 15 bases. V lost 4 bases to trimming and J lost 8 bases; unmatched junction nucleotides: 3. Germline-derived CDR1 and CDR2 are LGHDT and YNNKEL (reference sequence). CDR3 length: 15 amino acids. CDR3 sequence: CASSLGLAGGYEQFF. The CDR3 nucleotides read TGTGCCAGCAGCCTTGGACTAGCGGGGGGGTATGAGCAGTTCTTC.